The TCR beta chain described here comes from a study of chemoradiotherapy in HPV16-positive cancers. Study details: Candidate HPV-specific T-cell clones and common TCR motifs came from functional assays in two HPV16-positive patients.

Trimming removed 3 bases from V and 3 bases from J; junction bases left unmatched: 15. The CDR3 consists of 18 residues. Germline V lookup: CDR1 KGHSH, CDR2 LQKENI. Study-wide results and limits: Only a couple of HPV16-positive patients supplied the functional HPV-specificity definition.

To note about this clone: The target antigen is unknown.

Produced via immunoSEQ multiplex PCR; TCRdb's table is partial and in-frame only. The sample lists tens of thousands of clones; 80% to 90% were seen once. Over chemoradiotherapy, repertoires were sampled more than once. The chain is built from TRBV18 and TRBJ2-7, with TRBD1 matching over 9 bases. The sequencing here drew on blood, taken from a patient who underwent chemoradiotherapy. The TCR comes from a human donor with HPV-associated anogenital cancer. The CDR3, as DNA: TGTGCCAGCTCACCGACCTACAGGGGGCGTTTCATGTTCTACGAGCAGTACTTC. Its translation: CASSPTYRGRFMFYEQYF.